The rows below give T cell receptor beta chains drawn from one sample of a study of cytomegalovirus exposure and HLA in healthy donors. Clones were sequenced by immunoSEQ multiplex PCR, and TCRdb holds only the in-frame ones, with some missing. Of over 85,000 clones listed, approximately 76% are singletons. Sample: PBMCs. The receptors originated from a middle-aged man in good health and CMV-seronegative. CDR3s include the opening cysteine and the closing phenylalanine or tryptophan. A D gene is named only where the DNA matches it firmly. Expanded clones get a size class; other rows say once, few or many, or leave the size out.

TRBV15	TRBJ1-6	-	-	CATSRDYTDSPLHF	TGTGCCACCAGCCGTGACTACACCGACTCACCCCTCCACTTT
TRBV7-2	TRBJ2-5	-	-	CASSLVLGGQKETQYF	TGTGCCAGCAGCTTAGTTTTAGGAGGGCAAAAAGAGACCCAGTACTTC
TRBV30	TRBJ1-4	once	-	CAWSVLGVPKGGTNEKLFF	TGTGCCTGGAGTGTACTAGGAGTTCCGAAGGGTGGAACTAATGAAAAACTGTTTTTT
TRBV25-1	TRBJ1-1	once	-	CASSESSFGQNTEAFF	TGTGCCAGCAGTGAATCCTCTTTCGGACAGAACACTGAAGCTTTCTTT
TRBV4-3	TRBJ1-2	-	TRBD1	CASSQEITGASLYGYTF	TGCGCCAGCAGCCAAGAAATTACAGGGGCCTCTCTCTATGGCTACACCTTC
TRBV6-4	TRBJ2-2	-	-	CASSVEGNTGELFF	TGTGCCAGCAGTGTAGAGGGAAACACCGGGGAGCTGTTTTTT
TRBV5-1	TRBJ1-6	-	TRBD1	CASSDRQGDSPLHF	TGCGCCAGCAGCGACAGACAGGGGGATTCACCCCTCCACTTT
TRBV9	TRBJ1-2	-	-	CASSVDVGNYGYTF	TGTGCCAGCAGCGTAGATGTCGGTAACTATGGCTACACCTTC
TRBV7-2	TRBJ2-2	few	TRBD1	CASRLGQTNTGELFF	TGTGCCAGCAGGTTGGGACAGACGAACACCGGGGAGCTGTTTTTT
TRBV28	TRBJ2-1	-	-	CASRTTRFNEQFF	TGTGCCAGCAGAACGACTAGGTTCAATGAGCAGTTCTTC
TRBV5-4	TRBJ2-7	-	TRBD2	CASSLGLAGTYEQYF	TGTGCCAGCAGCTTGGGGCTAGCGGGGACCTACGAGCAGTACTTC
TRBV25-1	TRBJ2-2	-	TRBD1	CASRRPGQGLTGELFF	TGTGCCAGCAGAAGGCCGGGACAGGGACTCACCGGGGAGCTGTTTTTT
TRBV7-9	TRBJ2-2	-	-	CASSLRRGTNTGELFF	TGTGCCAGCAGCTTACGTCGCGGGACGAACACCGGGGAGCTGTTTTTT
TRBV7-2	TRBJ2-1	-	TRBD2	CASSLDFSGGAFGNEQFF	TGTGCCAGCAGCTTAGATTTTAGCGGGGGGGCCTTTGGCAATGAGCAGTTCTTC
TRBV27	TRBJ2-3	-	-	CASSLEDARTDTQYF	TGTGCCAGCAGTTTGGAGGACGCACGCACAGATACGCAGTATTTT
TRBV28	TRBJ1-3	-	-	CASSSPGVPKMAGNTIYF	TGTGCCAGCAGTTCCCCGGGAGTTCCTAAGATGGCTGGAAACACCATATATTTT
TRBV27	TRBJ2-4	once	TRBD2	CASSPGLDVQYF	TGTGCCAGCAGCCCGGGACTAGATGTTCAGTACTTC
TRBV27	TRBJ1-2	-	-	CASSPGNYGYTF	TGTGCCAGCAGTCCAGGCAACTATGGCTACACCTTC
TRBV7-6	TRBJ2-2	-	TRBD1	CASSEMQGAGELFF	TGTGCCAGCAGCGAGATGCAGGGGGCCGGGGAGCTGTTTTTT
TRBV9	TRBJ2-3	-	TRBD2	CASSADAGGPDTQYF	TGTGCCAGCAGCGCAGACGCGGGAGGGCCAGATACGCAGTATTTT
TRBV30	TRBJ2-7	few	TRBD2	CAWSRTSGRAYEQYF	TGTGCCTGGAGTCGGACTAGCGGGAGGGCCTACGAGCAGTACTTC
TRBV7-9	TRBJ2-1	-	TRBD2	CSSSRAGTSGKNEQFF	TGTTCCAGCAGCCGGGCGGGGACTAGCGGGAAAAATGAGCAGTTCTTC
TRBV28	TRBJ1-1	-	TRBD1	CASSPLSGQGRTEAFF	TGTGCCAGCAGTCCACTCTCAGGACAGGGACGGACTGAAGCTTTCTTT